This T cell receptor beta chain was found in a study of T cells in Graves' hyperthyroidism and ophthalmopathy (dated by TCRdb to the late 2010s). Study-wide context: Peripheral blood samples were taken at initial diagnosis, before any treatment was given. To identify TCR V-J signatures that set the groups apart, the researchers used a discovery cohort of about a hundred patients, made up of 40 to 45 with Graves' ophthalmopathy and about 59 with stable Graves' hyperthyroidism. An independent validation cohort of under 20 hyperthyroidism patients and roughly 16 patients who later progressed to ophthalmopathy tested prospective prediction of ophthalmopathy. For training and testing, the 110 or so patients in the discovery cohort were randomly divided in a 7:3 ratio. Thyroid tissue and blood T-cell repertoires from about six Graves' hyperthyroidism patients were also compared in the study. After blood sampling, hyperthyroidism patients were treated with methimazole at a starting dose of 30 mg daily, and ophthalmopathy patients were treated with high-dose intravenous methylprednisolone. According to the paper, TCR Vbeta CDR3 sequencing was carried out on approximately 140 peripheral blood samples, which came from under 50 ophthalmopathy, 70 to 80 hyperthyroidism and approximately 17 progressor patients. Points the paper makes about the study in general: A model built on a 13 V-J signature distinguished ophthalmopathy from stable hyperthyroidism, reaching 87.88% sensitivity and around 82% specificity in cross-validation and 80%/75% in testing. Sample size was not statistically predetermined, and blinding of investigators to group allocation was not performed. In validation, the model predicted progression to ophthalmopathy with about 71% sensitivity and approximately 74% specificity, a median of approximately 6.5 months before onset. Most expanded thyroid clonotypes (frequency above 0.001) were also found in blood, which suggests that blood repertoires may mirror thyroid immune responses.

Stable Graves' hyperthyroidism was defined as no progression to ophthalmopathy during 18 months of follow-up. Hyperthyroidism patients were newly diagnosed, had a disease duration of under 2 months, and were aged 18 to 65 years. Exclusion was applied to patients with uncontrolled infections, other autoimmune diseases, pregnancy or lactation. Diagnoses relied on clinical symptoms, serum thyroxine and TRAb, thyroid ultrasound and orbital computed tomography. PBMCs were isolated from roughly 10 ml of fresh peripheral blood by Ficoll-Paque density gradient centrifugation. Total RNA was extracted with Trizol reagent, and quality was checked on an Agilent 2100 Bioanalyzer. Worth noting for this clonotype: Its antigen target is currently unknown. No base-level quality is on record; no much larger clone is a single base apart.

TCR beta CDR3 regions were amplified from RNA transcripts. The TCR CDR3 was subjected to a first round of RT-PCR using the HTBI primer set and the Qiagen OneStep RT-PCR kit. A second multiplex PCR round built the libraries, followed by size selection and purification. Paired-end sequencing of the libraries was performed with 100 bp reads on an Illumina HiSeq2000. For the original study's pipeline: SOAPnuke was used to process the raw data, throwing out any read that contained adapters or uncalled bases, had a mean Phred below 15, or lacked an exact constant-primer or identifier match. COPE v1.2.5 was used to merge high-quality paired reads, and clonotypes were defined as unique nucleotide sequences. MiTCR v1.1 was used to align the clonotypes against IMGT TRBV, TRBD and TRBJ reference segments. Only V-J combinations with frequency above 0.0001, covering approximately 99% of repertoires, were analysed. A TCS score was defined as the ratio of F50 (clonal expansion) to E x V (chaos), with BLOSUM62-based TCRdist applied between CDR3 peptides within each V-J. Welch's t-statistics and random forest reduced 450 to 600 V-J features to around 14, which were used in a naive Bayes classifier (R e1071). The raw public data were reprocessed by TCRdb itself: fastp quality trimming at Q25, MiXCR clonotype calling, in-frame beta chains only. Rows with a matching CDR3 protein are joined into one entry that keeps the most common DNA and genes. It is TCRdb's table, rather than the study itself, that gives the V and J calls and clone size. Recorded for this sample are roughly 700,000 distinct CDR3 sequences; less than 15% of them occurred a single time. The top ten constitute 10% of the sample.

Sequences DFQATT (CDR1) and SNEGSKA (CDR2) are obtained from the germline V gene (reference sequence). The CDR3 numbers 16 residues from cysteine through phenylalanine. Only the CDR3 region is kept as DNA, spanning 48 bases read in frame from base 1. Relative to germline, V is missing 0 bases and J is missing 3 bases, with 6 bases of the junction outside any gene match. In this chain, TRBV20-1 is recombined with TRBJ2-2; TRBD1 aligns with 8 central bases. This receptor was obtained from a woman between 18 and 29 years old with Graves' hyperthyroidism. Sequenced material: blood. The DNA sequence is given as TGCAGTGCTAGAGACCTGGACAGGGCCGACACCGGGGAGCTGTTTTTT. It encodes CSARDLDRADTGELFF.